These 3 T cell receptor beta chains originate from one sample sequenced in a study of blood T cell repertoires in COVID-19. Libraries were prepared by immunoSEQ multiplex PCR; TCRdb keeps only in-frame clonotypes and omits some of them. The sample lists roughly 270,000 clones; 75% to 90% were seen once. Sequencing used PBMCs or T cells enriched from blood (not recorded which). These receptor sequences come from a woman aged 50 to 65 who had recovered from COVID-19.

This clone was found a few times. In DNA form, the CDR3 reads TGTGCCAGCAGCTTTGTAGGAGGAGGGCACACAGAGTCTAACTATGGCTACACCTTC. It yields the protein CASSFVGGGHTESNYGYTF. The chain carries TRBV5-4 and TRBJ1-2; D ambiguous. Trimming left V 2 bases short and J 0 bases short, with 23 bases between. CDR1 and CDR2 from the germline V gene are SGHNT and YYREEE (reference sequence). The CDR3 is 19 amino acids.

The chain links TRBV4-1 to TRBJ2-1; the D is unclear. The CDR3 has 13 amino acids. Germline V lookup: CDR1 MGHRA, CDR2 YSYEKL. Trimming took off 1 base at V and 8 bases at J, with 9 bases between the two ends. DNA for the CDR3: TGCGCCAGCAGCCAAGTTCCAGAGGATGAGCAGTTCTTC. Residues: CASSQVPEDEQFF.

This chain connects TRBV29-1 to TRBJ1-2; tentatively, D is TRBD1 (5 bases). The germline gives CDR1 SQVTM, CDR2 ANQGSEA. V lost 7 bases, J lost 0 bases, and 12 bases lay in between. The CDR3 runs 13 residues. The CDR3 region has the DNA TGCAGCGGAGCCACAGGAGCTAACTATGGCTACACCTTC. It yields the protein CSGATGANYGYTF.